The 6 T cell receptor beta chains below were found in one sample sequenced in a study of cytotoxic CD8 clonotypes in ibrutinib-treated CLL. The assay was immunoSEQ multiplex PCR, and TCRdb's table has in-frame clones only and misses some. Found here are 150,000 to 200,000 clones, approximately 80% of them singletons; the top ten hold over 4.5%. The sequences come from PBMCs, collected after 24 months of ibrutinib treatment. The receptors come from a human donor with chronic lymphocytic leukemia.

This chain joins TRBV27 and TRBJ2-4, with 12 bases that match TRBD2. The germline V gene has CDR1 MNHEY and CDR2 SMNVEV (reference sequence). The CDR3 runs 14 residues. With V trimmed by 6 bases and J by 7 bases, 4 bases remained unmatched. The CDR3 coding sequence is TGTGCCAGCAGAAGGACTAGCGGGACGAACATTCAGTACTTC. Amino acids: CASRRTSGTNIQYF.

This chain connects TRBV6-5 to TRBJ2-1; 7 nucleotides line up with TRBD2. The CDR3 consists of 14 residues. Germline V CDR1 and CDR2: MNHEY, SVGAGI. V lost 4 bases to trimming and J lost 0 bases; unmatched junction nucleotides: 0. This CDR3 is CASSWGGSYNEQFF. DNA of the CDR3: TGTGCCAGCAGTTGGGGGGGCTCCTACAATGAGCAGTTCTTC.

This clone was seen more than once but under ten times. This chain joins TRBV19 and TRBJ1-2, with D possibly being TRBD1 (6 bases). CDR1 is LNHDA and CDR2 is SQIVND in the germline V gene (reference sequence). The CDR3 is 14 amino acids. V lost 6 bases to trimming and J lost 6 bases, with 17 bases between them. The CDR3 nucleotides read TGTGCCAGTAGATTCTCCGGACAGCCCCATGGCTACACCTTC. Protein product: CASRFSGQPHGYTF. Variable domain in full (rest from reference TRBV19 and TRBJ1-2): DGGITQSPKYLFRKEGQNVTLSCEQNLNHDAMYWYRQDPGQGLRLIYYSQIVNDFQKGDIAEGYSVSREKKESFPLTVTSAQKNPTAFYLCASRFSGQPHGYTFGSGTRLTVV.

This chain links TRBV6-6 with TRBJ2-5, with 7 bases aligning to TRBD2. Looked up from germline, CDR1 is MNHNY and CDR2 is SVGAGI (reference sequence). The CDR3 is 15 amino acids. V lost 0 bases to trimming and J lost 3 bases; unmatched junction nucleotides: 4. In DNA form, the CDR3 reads TGTGCCAGCAGTTACTCTCCAGGGAGGGAAGAGACCCAGTACTTC. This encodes CASSYSPGREETQYF.

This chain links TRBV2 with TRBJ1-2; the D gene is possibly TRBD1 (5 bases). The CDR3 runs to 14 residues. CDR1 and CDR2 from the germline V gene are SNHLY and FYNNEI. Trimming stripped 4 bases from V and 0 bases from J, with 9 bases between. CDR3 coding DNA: TGTGCCAGCAGTGGGAGGGGAGCTAACTATGGCTACACCTTC. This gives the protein CASSGRGANYGYTF.

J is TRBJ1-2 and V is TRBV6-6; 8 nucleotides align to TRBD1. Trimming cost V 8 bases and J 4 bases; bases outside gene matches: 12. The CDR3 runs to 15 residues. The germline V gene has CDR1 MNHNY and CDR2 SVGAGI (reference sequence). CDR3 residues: CASFPQGAQGYGYTF. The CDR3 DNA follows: TGTGCCAGCTTTCCTCAGGGGGCCCAGGGCTATGGCTACACCTTC.